This T cell receptor beta chain appears in the sequencing data of a study of shared clonotypes between healthy human individuals. Study context: The study used three CD4 naive, three CD4 memory, two CD8 naive and one CD8 memory plate per donor.

Naivety among CD8 cells was defined by CD45RO negativity and positive CCR7 selection, thereby excluding terminally differentiated effector memory CD45RA+ cells. Measured with immunoSEQ multiplex PCR; TCRdb has only the in-frame clones, and not every one. Of hundreds of thousands of clones listed, roughly 96% are singletons. The CDR3 length is 14 residues. V was shortened by 3 bases and J by 3 bases, with 12 bases between the two germline ends. Germline values: CDR1 MNHEY, CDR2 SMNVEV (reference sequence). This chain joins TRBV27 and TRBJ2-7; a possible D gene is TRBD2 (6 bases). This TCR came from a woman aged 25 to 39 in good health. Sample: naive CD8+ T cells sorted from blood. CDR3 region: CASSLGLGGYEQYF. The CDR3 DNA reads TGTGCCAGCAGTTTGGGGCTGGGGGGCTACGAGCAGTACTTC.